These T cell receptor beta chains were read from a single sample in a study of blood T cell repertoires in COVID-19. Clones were sequenced by immunoSEQ multiplex PCR, and TCRdb holds only the in-frame ones, with some missing. The sample has about 190,000 clones, roughly four fifths seen once. The specimen was peripheral blood. Source of these receptors: a woman aged 40 to 50 with acute or convalescent COVID-19. Each CDR3 is given without its conserved first and last residue.

V gene	J gene	CDR3 protein
TRBV9	TRBJ1-2	ASSVGSGVGFYGYT
TRBV12-3/TRBV12-4	TRBJ2-5	ASKAGGRETQY
TRBV7-2	TRBJ2-7	ASSLGEGGLAGLIPRQY
TRBV5-1	TRBJ2-7	ASSPAGRPSGEQY
TRBV5-1	TRBJ2-1	ASSFAGLAGGPSISYNEQF
TRBV5-4	TRBJ2-5	ASSPSGGPKETQY
TRBV10-3	TRBJ1-2	AISDGWGQRDYGYT
TRBV7-9	TRBJ2-5	ASSLRTAETQY
TRBV7-9	TRBJ2-7	ASSRTGGSYEQY
TRBV10-3	TRBJ1-1	AISAGDTEAF
TRBV19	TRBJ2-7	ASSTQGTGVRASYEQY
TRBV4-1	TRBJ2-7	ASSQDKGAGGRHEQY
TRBV5-1	TRBJ2-1	ASSFTGVVAGRGEQF
TRBV5-1	TRBJ1-1	ASSLGTGARDTEAF
TRBV20-1	TRBJ2-1	SALGGQGQF
TRBV5-1	TRBJ2-7	ASSLGGTVAHEQY
TRBV3-1/TRBV3-2	TRBJ1-2	ASSQDRGGYT
TRBV2	TRBJ2-6	ASSASSGANVLT
TRBV9	TRBJ1-6	ASSAGGGSPLH
TRBV19	TRBJ1-1	ASRRQGETEAF
TRBV28	TRBJ2-1	ASGTSSYNEQF
TRBV5-6	TRBJ2-2	ASSILTGELF
TRBV4-2	TRBJ1-4	ASSPLTTSNEKLF
TRBV28	TRBJ1-1	ASSRQGNTEAF
TRBV19	TRBJ2-2	ASSVLQGANTGELF
TRBV11-3	TRBJ2-7	ASSLGSGGYEQY
TRBV3-1/TRBV3-2	TRBJ1-2	ASSPGTGVYGYT
TRBV29-1	TRBJ1-5	SVGDRGSQPQH
TRBV4-2	TRBJ2-5	ASSQDRTVPMGGTQETQY
TRBV5-1	TRBJ2-1	ASSGGSSSYNEQF
TRBV7-8	TRBJ2-3	ASSLARIPISSTDTQY
TRBV30	TRBJ2-1	AWSVASGKYNEQF
TRBV5-4	TRBJ2-7	ASSLPGTALGEQY
TRBV4-2	TRBJ1-1	ASSYLTENTEAF
TRBV4-2	TRBJ2-1	ASSQEPGFNNEQF
TRBV6-1	TRBJ1-5	ASSELHRGRQPQH
TRBV7-8	TRBJ2-3	ASSRGTSGLSDTQY
TRBV12-3/TRBV12-4	TRBJ2-2	ASRQGGTGELF
TRBV7-2	TRBJ2-5	ASSLTGLAGGGETQY
TRBV5-6	TRBJ1-2	ASSFGRNYGYT
TRBV6-5	TRBJ2-5	ASSSTRGETQY
TRBV5-8	TRBJ2-1	ASSTGTAGVNEQF
TRBV11-2	TRBJ2-1	ASSYPERLQGREYNEQF
TRBV6-5	TRBJ1-6	ASRLRTGVYSPLH